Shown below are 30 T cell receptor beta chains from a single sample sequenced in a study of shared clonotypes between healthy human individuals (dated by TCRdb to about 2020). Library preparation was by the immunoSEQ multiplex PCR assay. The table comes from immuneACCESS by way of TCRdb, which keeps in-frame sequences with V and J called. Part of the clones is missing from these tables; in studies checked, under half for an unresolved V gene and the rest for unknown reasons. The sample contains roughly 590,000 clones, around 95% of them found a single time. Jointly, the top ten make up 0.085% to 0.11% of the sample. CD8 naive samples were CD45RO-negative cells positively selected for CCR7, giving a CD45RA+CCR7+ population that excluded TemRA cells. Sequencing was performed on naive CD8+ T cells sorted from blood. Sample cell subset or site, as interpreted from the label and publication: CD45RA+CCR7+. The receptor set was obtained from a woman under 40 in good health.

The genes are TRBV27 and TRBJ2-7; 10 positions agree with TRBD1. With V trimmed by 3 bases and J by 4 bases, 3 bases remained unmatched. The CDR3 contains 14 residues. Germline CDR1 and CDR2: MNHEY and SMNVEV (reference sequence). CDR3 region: CASSLTGGGYEQYF. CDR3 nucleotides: TGTGCCAGCAGTTTGACAGGGGGCGGTTACGAGCAGTACTTC.

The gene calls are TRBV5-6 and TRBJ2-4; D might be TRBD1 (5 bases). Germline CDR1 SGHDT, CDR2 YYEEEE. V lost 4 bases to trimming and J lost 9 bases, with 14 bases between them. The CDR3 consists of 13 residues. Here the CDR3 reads CASSVGPQGIQYF. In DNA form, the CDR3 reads TGTGCCAGCAGCGTGGGTCCTCAGGGCATTCAGTACTTC.

The CDR3 coding sequence is TGTGCCAGTAGTGGGCCGGGAGAGGGCGATGGCTACACCTTC. Amino acid sequence: CASSGPGEGDGYTF. This sequence joins TRBV19 and TRBJ1-2; D remains ambiguous. Deletions cut 5 bases from V and 6 bases from J, with 16 bases between. This CDR3 spans 14 amino acids. The germline CDR1 and CDR2 sequences are LNHDA and SQIVND (reference sequence). The full variable domain, with the rest looked up from reference TRBV19 and TRBJ1-2, is DGGITQSPKYLFRKEGQNVTLSCEQNLNHDAMYWYRQDPGQGLRLIYYSQIVNDFQKGDIAEGYSVSREKKESFPLTVTSAQKNPTAFYLCASSGPGEGDGYTFGSGTRLTVV.

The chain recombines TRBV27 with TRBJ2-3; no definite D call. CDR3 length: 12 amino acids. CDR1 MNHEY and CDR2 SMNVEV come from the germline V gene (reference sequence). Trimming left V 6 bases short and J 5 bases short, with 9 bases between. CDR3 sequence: CASSAPGDTQYF. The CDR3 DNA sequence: TGTGCCAGCAGCGCCCCAGGAGATACGCAGTATTTT.

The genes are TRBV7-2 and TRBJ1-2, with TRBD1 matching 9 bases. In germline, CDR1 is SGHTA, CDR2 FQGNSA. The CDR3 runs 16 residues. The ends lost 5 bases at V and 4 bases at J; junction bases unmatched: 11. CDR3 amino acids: CASSPGTGFSIYGYTF. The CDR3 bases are TGTGCCAGCAGCCCCGGGACAGGGTTTTCGATCTATGGCTACACCTTC.

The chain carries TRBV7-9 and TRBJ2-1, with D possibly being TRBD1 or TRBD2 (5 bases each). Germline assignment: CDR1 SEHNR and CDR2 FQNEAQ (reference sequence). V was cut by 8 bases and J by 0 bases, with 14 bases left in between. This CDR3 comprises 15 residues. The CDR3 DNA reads TGTGCCAGCTCCTTAAGGGACGCCTCCTACAATGAGCAGTTCTTC. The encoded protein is CASSLRDASYNEQFF.

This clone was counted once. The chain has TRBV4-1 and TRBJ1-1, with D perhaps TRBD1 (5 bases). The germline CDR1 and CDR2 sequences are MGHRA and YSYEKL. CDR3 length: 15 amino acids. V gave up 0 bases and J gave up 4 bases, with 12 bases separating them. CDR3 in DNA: TGCGCCAGCAGCCAAGACCCAGGGAGGGTCACTGAAGCTTTCTTT. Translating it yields CASSQDPGRVTEAFF.

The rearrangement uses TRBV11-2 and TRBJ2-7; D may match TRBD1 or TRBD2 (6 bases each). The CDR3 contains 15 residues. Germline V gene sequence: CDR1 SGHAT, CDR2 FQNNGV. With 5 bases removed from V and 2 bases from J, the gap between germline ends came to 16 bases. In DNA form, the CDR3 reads TGTGCCAGCAGCCACTGGGGGCGGGGAACCTACGAGCAGTACTTC. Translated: CASSHWGRGTYEQYF.

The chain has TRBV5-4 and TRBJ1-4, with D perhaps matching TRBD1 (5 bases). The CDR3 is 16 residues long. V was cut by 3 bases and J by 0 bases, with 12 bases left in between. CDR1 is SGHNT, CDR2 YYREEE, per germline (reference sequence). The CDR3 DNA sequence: TGTGCCAGCAGCTCGGGACGCTTCGCAACTAATGAAAAACTGTTTTTT. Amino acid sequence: CASSSGRFATNEKLFF.

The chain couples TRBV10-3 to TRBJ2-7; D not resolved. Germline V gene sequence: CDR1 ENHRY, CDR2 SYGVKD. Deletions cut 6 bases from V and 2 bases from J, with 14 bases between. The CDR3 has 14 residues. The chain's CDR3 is CAIRADTKAYEQYF. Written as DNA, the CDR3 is TGTGCCATCAGGGCTGACACCAAAGCCTACGAGCAGTACTTC.

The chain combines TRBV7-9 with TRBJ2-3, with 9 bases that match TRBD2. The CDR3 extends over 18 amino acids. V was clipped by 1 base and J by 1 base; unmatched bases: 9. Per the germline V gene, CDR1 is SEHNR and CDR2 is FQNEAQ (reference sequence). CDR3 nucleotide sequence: TGTGCCAGCAGCTTAGTCGCGGGAGGGCCGGCTGGCACAGATACGCAGTATTTT. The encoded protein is CASSLVAGGPAGTDTQYF.

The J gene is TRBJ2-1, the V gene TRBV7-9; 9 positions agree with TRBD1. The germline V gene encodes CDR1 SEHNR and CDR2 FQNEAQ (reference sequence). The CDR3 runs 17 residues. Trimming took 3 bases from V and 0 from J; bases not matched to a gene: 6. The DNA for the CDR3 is TGTGCCAGCAGCTTCCCGGGACAGGGAAGCTCCTACAATGAGCAGTTCTTC. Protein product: CASSFPGQGSSYNEQFF.

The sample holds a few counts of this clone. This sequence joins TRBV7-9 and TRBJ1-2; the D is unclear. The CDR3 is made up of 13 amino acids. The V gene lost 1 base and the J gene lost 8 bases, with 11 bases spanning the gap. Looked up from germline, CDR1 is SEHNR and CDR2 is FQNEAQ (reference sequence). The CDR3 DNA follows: TGTGCCAGCAGCTTAGTGAGGGTAGGCGGCTACACCTTC. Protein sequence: CASSLVRVGGYTF. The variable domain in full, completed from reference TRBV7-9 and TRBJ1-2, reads DTGVSQNPRHKITKRGQNVTFRCDPISEHNRLYWYRQTLGQGPEFLTYFQNEAQLEKSRLLSDRFSAERPKGSFSTLEIQRTEQGDSAMYLCASSLVRVGGYTFGSGTRLTVV.

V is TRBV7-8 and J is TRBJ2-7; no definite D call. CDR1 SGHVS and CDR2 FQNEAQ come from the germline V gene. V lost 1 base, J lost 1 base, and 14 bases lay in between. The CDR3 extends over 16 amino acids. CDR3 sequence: CASSLVVSQTSYEQYF. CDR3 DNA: TGTGCCAGCAGCTTAGTGGTGTCACAGACTTCCTACGAGCAGTACTTC.

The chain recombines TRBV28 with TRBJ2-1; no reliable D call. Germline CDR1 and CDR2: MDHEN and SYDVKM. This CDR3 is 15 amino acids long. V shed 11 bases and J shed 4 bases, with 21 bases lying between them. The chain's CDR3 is CASRPESSLYNEQFF. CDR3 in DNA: TGTGCCTCTCGTCCTGAGAGCTCCTTGTACAATGAGCAGTTCTTC. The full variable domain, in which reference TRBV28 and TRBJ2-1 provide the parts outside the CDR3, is DVKVTQSSRYLVKRTGEKVFLECVQDMDHENMFWYRQDPGLGLRLIYFSYDVKMKEKGDIPEGYSVSREKKERFSLILESASTNQTSMYLCASRPESSLYNEQFFGPGTRLTVL.

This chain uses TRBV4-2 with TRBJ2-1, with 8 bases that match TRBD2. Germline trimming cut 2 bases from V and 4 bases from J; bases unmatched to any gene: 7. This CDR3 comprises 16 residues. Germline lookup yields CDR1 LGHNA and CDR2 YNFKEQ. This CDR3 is CASSQILAGLYNEQFF. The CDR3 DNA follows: TGTGCCAGCAGCCAAATCCTAGCGGGCCTTTACAATGAGCAGTTCTTC.

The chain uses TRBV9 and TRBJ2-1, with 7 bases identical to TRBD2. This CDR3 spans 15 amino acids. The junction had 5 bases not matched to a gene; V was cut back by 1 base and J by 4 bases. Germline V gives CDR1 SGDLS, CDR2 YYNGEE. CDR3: CASSVYPSGYNEQFF. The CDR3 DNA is TGTGCCAGCAGCGTATATCCTAGCGGATACAATGAGCAGTTCTTC.

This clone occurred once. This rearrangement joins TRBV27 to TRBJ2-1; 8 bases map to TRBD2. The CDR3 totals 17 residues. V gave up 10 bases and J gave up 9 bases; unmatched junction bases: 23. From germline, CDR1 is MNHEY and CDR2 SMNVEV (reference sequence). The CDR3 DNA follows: TGTGCCACCCCGGGAGGGGGGGGGTCCGGAGGGTTGGGTGAGCAGTTCTTC. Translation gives CATPGGGGSGGLGEQFF.

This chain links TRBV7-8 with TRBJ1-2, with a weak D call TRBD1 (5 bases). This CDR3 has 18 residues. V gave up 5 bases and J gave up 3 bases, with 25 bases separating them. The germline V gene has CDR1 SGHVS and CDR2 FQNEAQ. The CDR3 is CASSLKPGRPEGDYGYTF. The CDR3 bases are TGTGCCAGCAGCCTAAAGCCGGGACGGCCAGAAGGTGACTATGGCTACACCTTC.

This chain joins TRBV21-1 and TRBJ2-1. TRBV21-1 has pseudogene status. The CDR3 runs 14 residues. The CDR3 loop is CASRDRAGLNEQFF. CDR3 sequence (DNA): TGTGCCAGCCGGGACCGCGCAGGCCTCAATGAGCAGTTCTTC.

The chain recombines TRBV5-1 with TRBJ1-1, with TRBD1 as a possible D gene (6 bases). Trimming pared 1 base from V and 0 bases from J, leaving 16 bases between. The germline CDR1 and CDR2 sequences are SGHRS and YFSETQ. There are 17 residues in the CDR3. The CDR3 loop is CASSLSLQGSVNTEAFF. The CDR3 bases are TGCGCCAGCAGCTTGAGTCTCCAGGGGTCCGTGAACACTGAAGCTTTCTTT.

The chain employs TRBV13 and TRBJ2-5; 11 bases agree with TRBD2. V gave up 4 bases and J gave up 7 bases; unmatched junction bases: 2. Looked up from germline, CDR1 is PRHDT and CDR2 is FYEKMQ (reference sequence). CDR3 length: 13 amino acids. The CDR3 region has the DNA TGTGCCAGCAGCTCGGGACTAGCGGTGACCCAGTACTTC. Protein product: CASSSGLAVTQYF.

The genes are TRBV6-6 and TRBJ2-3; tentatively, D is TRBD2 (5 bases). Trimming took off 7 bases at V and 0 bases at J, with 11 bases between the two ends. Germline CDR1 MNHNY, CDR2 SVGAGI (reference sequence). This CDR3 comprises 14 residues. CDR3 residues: CASTWTSSTDTQYF. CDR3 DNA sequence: TGTGCCAGCACCTGGACTTCTAGCACAGATACGCAGTATTTT.

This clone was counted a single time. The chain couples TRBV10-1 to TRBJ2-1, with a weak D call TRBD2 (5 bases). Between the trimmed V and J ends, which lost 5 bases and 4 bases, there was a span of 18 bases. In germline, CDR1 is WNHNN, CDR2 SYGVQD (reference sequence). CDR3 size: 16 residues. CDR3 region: CASSPLSGEGYNEQFF. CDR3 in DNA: TGCGCCAGCAGTCCTCTTTCTGGAGAGGGTTACAATGAGCAGTTCTTC.

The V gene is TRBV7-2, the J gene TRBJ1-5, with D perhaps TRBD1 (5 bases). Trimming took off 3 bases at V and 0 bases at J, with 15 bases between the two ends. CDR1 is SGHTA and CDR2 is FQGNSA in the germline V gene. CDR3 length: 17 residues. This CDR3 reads CASSLDTRLYSNQPQHF. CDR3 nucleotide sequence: TGTGCCAGCAGCTTGGACACGAGGCTTTATAGCAATCAGCCCCAGCATTTT.

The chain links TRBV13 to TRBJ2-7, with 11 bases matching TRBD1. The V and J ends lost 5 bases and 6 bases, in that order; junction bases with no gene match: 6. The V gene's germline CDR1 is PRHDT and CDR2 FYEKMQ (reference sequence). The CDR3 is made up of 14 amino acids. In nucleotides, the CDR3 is TGTGCCAGCAGCCCGGGACAGGGGGTGGGCGAGCAGTACTTC. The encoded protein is CASSPGQGVGEQYF. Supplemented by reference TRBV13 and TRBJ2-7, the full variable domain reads AAGVIQSPRHLIKEKRETATLKCYPIPRHDTVYWYQQGPGQDPQFLISFYEKMQSDKGSIPDRFSAQQFSDYHSELNMSSLELGDSALYFCASSPGQGVGEQYFGPGTRLTVT.

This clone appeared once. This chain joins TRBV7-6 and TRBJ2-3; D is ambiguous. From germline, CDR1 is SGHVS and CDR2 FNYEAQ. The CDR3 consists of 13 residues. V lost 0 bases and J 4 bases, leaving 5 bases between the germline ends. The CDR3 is CASSLAPSDTQYF. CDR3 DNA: TGTGCCAGCAGCTTAGCCCCATCAGATACGCAGTATTTT.

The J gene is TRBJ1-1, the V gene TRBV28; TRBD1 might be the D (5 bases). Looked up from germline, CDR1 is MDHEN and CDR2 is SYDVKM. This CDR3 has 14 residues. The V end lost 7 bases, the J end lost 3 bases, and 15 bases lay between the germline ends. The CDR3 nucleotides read TGTGCCAGCAATGTTGGCAGGGTGGACACTGAAGCTTTCTTT. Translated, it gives CASNVGRVDTEAFF. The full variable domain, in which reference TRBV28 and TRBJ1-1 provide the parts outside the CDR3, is DVKVTQSSRYLVKRTGEKVFLECVQDMDHENMFWYRQDPGLGLRLIYFSYDVKMKEKGDIPEGYSVSREKKERFSLILESASTNQTSMYLCASNVGRVDTEAFFGQGTRLTVV.

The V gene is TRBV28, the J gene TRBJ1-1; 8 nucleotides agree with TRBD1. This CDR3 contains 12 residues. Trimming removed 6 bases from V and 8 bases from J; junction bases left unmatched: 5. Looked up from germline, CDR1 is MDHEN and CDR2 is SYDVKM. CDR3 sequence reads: CASSLYRGEAFF. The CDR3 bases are TGTGCCAGCAGCCTATACAGGGGGGAAGCTTTCTTT. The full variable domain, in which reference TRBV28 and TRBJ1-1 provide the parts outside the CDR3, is DVKVTQSSRYLVKRTGEKVFLECVQDMDHENMFWYRQDPGLGLRLIYFSYDVKMKEKGDIPEGYSVSREKKERFSLILESASTNQTSMYLCASSLYRGEAFFGQGTRLTVV.

CDR3 DNA: TGCGCCAGCAGCCTTCTAGCGGGGGCAAACAATGAGCAGTTCTTC. Protein: CASSLLAGANNEQFF. This chain uses TRBV4-1 with TRBJ2-1, with 10 bases fitting TRBD2. V shed 4 bases, J shed 5 bases, and the junction held 5 bases outside the gene matches. The CDR3 runs to 15 residues. Germline-derived CDR1 and CDR2 are MGHRA and YSYEKL.